This T cell receptor beta chain was identified during a study of blood T cell repertoires in COVID-19. At the level of the study: T cells, B-cell-depleted T cells, or PBMCs provided the cDNA or gDNA that served as material.

As originally analysed: The assay estimated nucleated cells by amplifying reference gene primers. Profiled with immunoSEQ multiplex PCR; TCRdb holds only in-frame clones, not every one. V and J calls and clone size are copied from that table; D and trimming were computed from the DNA. The sample shows about 160,000 clones, approximately 79% of them seen only once. V was shortened by 2 bases and J by 4 bases, with 4 bases between the two germline ends. Germline V gives CDR1 DFQATT, CDR2 SNEGSKA (reference sequence). CDR3 length: 11 residues. The receptor's source is a woman aged 80 or over with acute or convalescent COVID-19. Input material: peripheral blood. The chain recombines TRBV20-1 with TRBJ2-3; D unresolved. CDR3 amino acids: CSARLSDTQYF. DNA of the CDR3: TGCAGTGCTAGACTGTCAGATACGCAGTATTTT.